The rows below give T cell receptor beta chains drawn from one sample of a study of pediatric ulcerative colitis. TCRdb's copy holds only in-frame clones and misses some; the assay was immunoSEQ multiplex PCR. The data contain 55,000 to 70,000 clones, about 89% of them singletons. Source material: blood. The receptors stem from a boy between 10 and 17 years old who was a control in a study of pediatric ulcerative colitis. The CDR3 runs from the conserved cysteine through the conserved F or W. The D gene is left open where the match is weak. Size values are once, few and many counts, or a class for expanded clones, and some rows have none.

abundance	d_gene	v_gene	j_gene	CDR3nt	CDR3aa
-	-	TRBV30	TRBJ1-5	TGTGCCTGGAGTATAAGCGGGGGAAACCAGCCCCAGCATTTT	CAWSISGGNQPQHF
-	-	TRBV10-3	TRBJ2-2	TGTGCCATCAGTGAATCAGGGCTTAACACCGGGGAGCTGTTTTTT	CAISESGLNTGELFF
-	-	TRBV21-1	TRBJ1-1	TGTGCCAGCAGCCGGCCGATTGAAGCTTTCTTT	CASSRPIEAFF
-	TRBD1	TRBV5-4	TRBJ2-7	TGTGCCAGCAGCTTGTTGGGACAGGGGTTGCACGAGCAGTACTTC	CASSLLGQGLHEQYF
-	-	TRBV7-7	TRBJ2-1	TGTGCTAGCAGCTTTCACCCTAGTAAATACAATGAGCAGTTCTTC	CASSFHPSKYNEQFF
-	-	TRBV19	TRBJ1-4	TGTGCCAGTAGTATCCAAGCAACTAATGAAAAACTGTTTTTT	CASSIQATNEKLFF
-	-	TRBV27	TRBJ2-7	TGTGCCAGCAGCCGGGGTGGGTCCTACGAGCAGTACTTC	CASSRGGSYEQYF
-	-	TRBV5-1	TRBJ1-1	TGCGCCAGCAGCTTGGACCTCGGGGGGAACACTGAAGCTTTCTTT	CASSLDLGGNTEAFF
-	TRBD1	TRBV10-2	TRBJ1-2	TGCGCCAGCAGGAACAGGGGGAACCGGGCCAGTGGCTACACCTTC	CASRNRGNRASGYTF
once	-	TRBV28	TRBJ2-7	TGTGCCAGCGGGTCGGGACGGAACGCCGGGAGGCAGTACTTC	CASGSGRNAGRQYF
-	-	TRBV2	TRBJ1-1	TGTGCCAACAGCCAATACAGGGATGCCACTGAAGCTTTCTTT	CANSQYRDATEAFF
-	-	TRBV2	TRBJ1-1	TGTGCCAGCAGTGGAAATGGGAACACTGAAGCTTTCTTT	CASSGNGNTEAFF
-	-	TRBV6-4	TRBJ2-3	TGTGCCAGCAGTGACGAGGGAAGAGCCGCAGATACGCAGTATTTT	CASSDEGRAADTQYF
-	TRBD1	TRBV6-1	TRBJ2-7	TGTGCCAGCAGCCAACACAGGGGGGTCTCCTACGAGCAGTACTTC	CASSQHRGVSYEQYF
-	-	TRBV7-9	TRBJ2-5	TGTGCCAGCAGCTCCACTCCAGGGGTTCAAGAGACCCAGTACTTC	CASSSTPGVQETQYF
-	TRBD1	TRBV13	TRBJ1-4	TGTGCCAGCAGCGCCCGGGACAGGGGCACTAATGAAAAACTGTTTTTT	CASSARDRGTNEKLFF
-	-	TRBV6-5	TRBJ2-2	TGTGCCAGCAGTTACTCGAATAGCAGGAACACCGGGGAGCTGTTTTTT	CASSYSNSRNTGELFF
-	TRBD2	TRBV7-7	TRBJ2-3	TGTGCTAGCAGCTTGGCGGGAGGGGGTGATACGCAGTATTTT	CASSLAGGGDTQYF
-	TRBD2	TRBV27	TRBJ2-3	TGTGCCAGCAGCAGGGCAGGGAGGGCAGATACGCAGTATTTT	CASSRAGRADTQYF
-	TRBD1	TRBV7-3	TRBJ1-2	TGTGCCAGCAGCCCACGACCGGGACAGGGGAGTACTAACTATGGCTACACCTTC	CASSPRPGQGSTNYGYTF
-	TRBD2	TRBV9	TRBJ2-1	TGTGCCAGCAGCGTAGATCTAGCGGGAGGTACCAGGTACAATGAGCAGTTCTTC	CASSVDLAGGTRYNEQFF
-	-	TRBV20-1	TRBJ2-3	TGCAGTGCCCTAAGAGATACGCAGTATTTT	CSALRDTQYF
-	-	TRBV6-4	TRBJ2-1	TGTGCCAGCAGTGACTCCCCCCGCGGGGCAGGTAGGAATGAGCAGTTCTTC	CASSDSPRGAGRNEQFF
-	-	TRBV28	TRBJ1-1	TGTGCCAGCACCCCGGGACCCTCGAACACTGAAGCTTTCTTT	CASTPGPSNTEAFF
-	-	TRBV5-4	TRBJ1-2	TGTGCCAGCAGCTTGTATTTCTACGGCGGAGGGTTGGGTTCCTATGGCTACACCTTC	CASSLYFYGGGLGSYGYTF
-	TRBD1	TRBV27	TRBJ1-2	TGTGCCAGCAGTTCCCGACAGGGGTTGATCTATGGCTACACCTTC	CASSSRQGLIYGYTF
-	-	TRBV11-2	TRBJ2-7	TGTGCCAGCAGCTTATGGGATGAGCAGTACTTC	CASSLWDEQYF
-	TRBD1	TRBV28	TRBJ2-7	TGTGCCAGCAGTTGGGGACAGGGAGGCTACGAGCAGTACTTC	CASSWGQGGYEQYF
-	-	TRBV10-3	TRBJ2-7	TGTGCCATCAGGCTACAGGTAGCTGTAAGAGAAGAGGGCGAGCAGTACTTC	CAIRLQVAVREEGEQYF
-	-	TRBV7-8	TRBJ1-4	TGTGCCAGCAGCCCACTAAACTTAGGAATCGATAATGAAAAACTGTTTTTT	CASSPLNLGIDNEKLFF
-	TRBD2	TRBV4-1	TRBJ2-7	TGCGCCAGCAGCCCCGGACTAGTGTTGGGACTAGCGAACGAGCAGTACTTC	CASSPGLVLGLANEQYF
-	-	TRBV10-1	TRBJ1-1	TGCGCCAGCAGTGACTCCTTACAGGGTTCGAACACTGAAGCTTTCTTT	CASSDSLQGSNTEAFF